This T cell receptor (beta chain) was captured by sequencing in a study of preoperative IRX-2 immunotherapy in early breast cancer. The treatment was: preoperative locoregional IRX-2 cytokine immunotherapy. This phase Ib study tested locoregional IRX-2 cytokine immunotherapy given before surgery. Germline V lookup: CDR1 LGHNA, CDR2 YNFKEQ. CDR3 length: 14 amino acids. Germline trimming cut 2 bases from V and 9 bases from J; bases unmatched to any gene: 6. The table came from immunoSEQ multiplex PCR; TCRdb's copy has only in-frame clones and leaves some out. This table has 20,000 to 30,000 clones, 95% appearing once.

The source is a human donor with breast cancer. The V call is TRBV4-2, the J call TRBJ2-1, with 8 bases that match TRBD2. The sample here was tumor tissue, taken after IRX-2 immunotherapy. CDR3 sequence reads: CASSQPRLAFEQFF. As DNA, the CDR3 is TGTGCCAGCAGCCAACCCCGACTAGCGTTTGAGCAGTTCTTC.